A selection of T cell receptor beta chains follows, all from one sample in a study of shared clonotypes between healthy human individuals. Assay used: immunoSEQ multiplex PCR; TCRdb lists only in-frame clones, some missing. The sample lists some 2.1 million clones, around 93% occurring once. Material: naive CD8+ T cells from PBMCs. The receptors were sampled from a man aged 18 to 30 in good health. Some clones in this sample may be carry-over from other donors' samples. CDR3s include the opening cysteine and the closing phenylalanine or tryptophan. Fields, in order: J gene, clone size, D gene, V gene, CDR3 DNA, CDR3 protein. D genes are given only for firm matches. Not all rows give a size; the values are once, few, many and, for expanded clones, a class.

TRBJ2-3 | . | . | TRBV28 | TGTGCCAGCAATCCCGGTAGCGGAGGCACAGATACGCAGTATTTT | CASNPGSGGTDTQYF
TRBJ1-3 | . | . | TRBV28 | TGTGCCACCCTCCCCCACTTTTCCCAGTGGAACACCATATATTTT | CATLPHFSQWNTIYF
TRBJ2-1 | . | . | TRBV19 | TGTGCCAGTAGAGGTAGGGGACCCCCTTCCGGAGTAAACAATGAGCAGTTCTTC | CASRGRGPPSGVNNEQFF
TRBJ2-7 | . | . | TRBV4-2 | TGTGCCAGCAGCCATGAGGACAGCATAATCTACGAGCAGTACTTC | CASSHEDSIIYEQYF
TRBJ2-7 | . | . | TRBV7-9 | TGTGCCAGCAGCTTAGGGTCCACCTACGAGCAGTACTTC | CASSLGSTYEQYF
TRBJ2-7 | . | . | TRBV4-1 | TGCGCCAGCAGCCAAGATTCCAGGACAGAGACGATCGAGCAGTACTTC | CASSQDSRTETIEQYF
TRBJ2-1 | once | TRBD2 | TRBV9 | TGTGCCAGCAGCGTAGGGGGACTAGGGGAGAATGAGCAGTTCTTC | CASSVGGLGENEQFF
TRBJ2-7 | . | . | TRBV11-2 | TGTGCCAGCAGCCTCTTCCACGAGCAGTACTTC | CASSLFHEQYF
TRBJ2-7 | . | TRBD2 | TRBV29-1 | TGCAGCGTATGTCTAGCGGGCTACGAGCAGTACTTC | CSVCLAGYEQYF
TRBJ1-2 | . | . | TRBV5-1 | TGCGCCAGCAGCCCCCGAGACTATGGCTACACCTTC | CASSPRDYGYTF
TRBJ2-2 | . | . | TRBV5-6 | TGTGCCAGCAGCTTAGAGGGGGGAACCGGGGAGCTGTTTTTT | CASSLEGGTGELFF
TRBJ1-5 | . | . | TRBV6-1 | TGTGCCAGCAGTGAGCGGGGACTCGGCAATCAGCCCCAGCATTTT | CASSERGLGNQPQHF
TRBJ1-4 | . | . | TRBV19 | TGTGCCAGTAGGAGGGTCCAGTTCTCGGGTGAAAAACTGTTTTTT | CASRRVQFSGEKLFF
TRBJ1-5 | . | TRBD1 | TRBV6-1 | TGTGCCAGCGGTGGAAGACTTACAGGGGAATATAGCAATCAGCCCCAGCATTTT | CASGGRLTGEYSNQPQHF
TRBJ2-1 | . | . | TRBV5-4 | TGTGCCAGCAGCTTGGAAGCCAGAGCGCAGTTCTTC | CASSLEARAQFF
TRBJ2-2 | . | . | TRBV19 | TGTGCCAGTAGTACTCGGACAAATCCCGAGGGGACCGGGGAGCTGTTTTTT | CASSTRTNPEGTGELFF
TRBJ1-2 | . | . | TRBV6-1 | TGTGCCAGCAAAGGCCGGCTTTCGTCGCGCTACACCTTC | CASKGRLSSRYTF
TRBJ2-5 | . | TRBD2 | TRBV27 | TGTGCCAGCAGTCGAACGGGACTAGCGGGAGGTGCTTCGGAGACCCAGTACTTC | CASSRTGLAGGASETQYF
TRBJ1-5 | . | TRBD1 | TRBV27 | TGTGCCAGCAGTCTAACAGGGGGTCTGAGCAATCAGCCCCAGCATTTT | CASSLTGGLSNQPQHF
TRBJ2-7 | . | . | TRBV27 | TGTGCCAGCTCCCAGGGACGGACCTACGAGCAGTACTTC | CASSQGRTYEQYF
TRBJ2-7 | . | TRBD1 | TRBV9 | TGTGCCAGCAGCGTAGAGGGACAGGGAGCCTACGAGCAGTACTTC | CASSVEGQGAYEQYF
TRBJ2-3 | . | . | TRBV5-1 | TGCGCCAGCAGCTCGACCAGAGCAGATACGCAGTATTTT | CASSSTRADTQYF
TRBJ2-2 | . | . | TRBV28 | TGTGCCAGCAGTCGAGGATATCAACGCACCGGGGAGCTGTTTTTT | CASSRGYQRTGELFF
TRBJ2-5 | . | TRBD2 | TRBV10-3 | TGTGCCATCAGTGAGTCGGGACTAGCGGGAGGGATTGAGACCCAGTACTTC | CAISESGLAGGIETQYF
TRBJ2-4 | . | TRBD1 | TRBV7-8 | TGTGCCAGCAGCCTGGGAGGGACAGGGGAGCGTTCTACCAAAAACATTCAGTACTTC | CASSLGGTGERSTKNIQYF
TRBJ1-4 | . | . | TRBV7-9 | TGTGCCAGCAGCTTTCCGGGGATAGGGGAAAAACTGTTTTTT | CASSFPGIGEKLFF
TRBJ1-1 | . | TRBD1 | TRBV27 | TGTGCCAGCAGTTTGAAAGGGACAGGTCGGGCTGAAGCTTTCTTT | CASSLKGTGRAEAFF
TRBJ2-5 | . | . | TRBV7-9 | TGTGCCAGCAGCCCCCCGTCCGGGCCCCAAGAGACCCAGTACTTC | CASSPPSGPQETQYF
TRBJ2-2 | . | . | TRBV7-9 | TGTGCCAGCAGTTATACCCGGTTCCCCGGGGAGCTGTTTTTT | CASSYTRFPGELFF
TRBJ2-3 | . | TRBD2 | TRBV12-5 | TGTGCTAGTGCCATCTCGACGTCGACTAGCGGGCCAGGAGATACGCAGTATTTT | CASAISTSTSGPGDTQYF
TRBJ1-5 | . | . | TRBV7-9 | TGTGCCACCGAGGGAGGGGAACGCAATCAGCCCCAGCATTTT | CATEGGERNQPQHF
TRBJ2-1 | . | . | TRBV11-2 | TGTGCCAGCAGCTTAGGGGGCCGAGGAAATGAGCAGTTCTTC | CASSLGGRGNEQFF
TRBJ2-7 | . | . | TRBV7-2 | TGTGCCAGCAGCTTCTCAGGGGTCGAGCAGTACTTC | CASSFSGVEQYF
TRBJ2-1 | . | . | TRBV5-1 | TGCGCCAGCAGCTTGGACCAGGGCCTGGGGAATGAGCAGTTCTTC | CASSLDQGLGNEQFF
TRBJ2-7 | . | . | TRBV28 | TGTGCCAGCAGGCCGACAGGCTCCTACGAGCAGTACTTC | CASRPTGSYEQYF
TRBJ2-2 | few | . | TRBV7-9 | TGTGCCAGCAGCTTAGCGCGTCGGGAGCTGTTTTTT | CASSLARRELFF
TRBJ2-7 | . | . | TRBV9 | TGTGCCAGCAGCGGGGGGCGGACTAGGACCGAGCAGTACTTC | CASSGGRTRTEQYF
TRBJ2-1 | . | . | TRBV30 | TGTGCCTGGGGGGGCCATGAGCAGTTCTTC | CAWGGHEQFF
TRBJ2-7 | once | . | TRBV28 | TGTGCCAGCAGTTCCCTATGGGCGGGTCGAGGTTACGAGCAGTACTTC | CASSSLWAGRGYEQYF
TRBJ2-3 | . | TRBD2 | TRBV7-7 | TGTGCCAGCAGCTTGCGGGAGGGCGGAGATACGCAGTATTTT | CASSLREGGDTQYF
TRBJ2-3 | . | . | TRBV7-9 | TGTGCCAGCTTACCCCCAACAGGGCTAAGCACAGATACGCAGTATTTT | CASLPPTGLSTDTQYF
TRBJ2-2 | . | . | TRBV10-3 | TGTGCCATCAGTGACTCTCACACCGGGGAGCTGTTTTTT | CAISDSHTGELFF
TRBJ2-2 | . | . | TRBV13 | TGTGCCAGCAGCTTAGCGGCAGGTTACGGGGAGCTGTTTTTT | CASSLAAGYGELFF
TRBJ2-3 | once | . | TRBV13 | TGTGCCAGCAGCATAAGATTCTCAGGAGGAGAGACGCAGTATTTT | CASSIRFSGGETQYF
TRBJ2-7 | . | . | TRBV7-6 | TGTGCCAGCAGCTTAGAAGGGGAGAGGAGCTCCTACGAGCAGTACTTC | CASSLEGERSSYEQYF
TRBJ2-1 | . | TRBD1 | TRBV7-9 | TGTGCCAGCAGCCAGGGGGACAGGGTTTTGTATGAGCAGTTCTTC | CASSQGDRVLYEQFF
TRBJ1-3 | . | . | TRBV30 | TGTGCCTGGAGTGCGACCGATTTCTCTGGAAACACCATATATTTT | CAWSATDFSGNTIYF
TRBJ2-3 | . | . | TRBV30 | TGTGCCTGGAGGGGACCGGCCCCCGAAGGGTATTTT | CAWRGPAPEGYF
TRBJ2-7 | . | TRBD2 | TRBV28 | TGTGCCAGCAGCGGGACTAGGGGATTCTACGAGCAGTACTTC | CASSGTRGFYEQYF
TRBJ2-2 | . | TRBD2 | TRBV19 | TGTGCCAGTAGTAGAGCGGGAGTGGGGACCGGGGAGCTGTTTTTT | CASSRAGVGTGELFF
TRBJ2-1 | . | . | TRBV6-5 | TGTGCCAGCAGCCGTTACAATGAGCAGTTCTTC | CASSRYNEQFF
TRBJ2-2 | . | . | TRBV7-6 | TGTGCCAGCAGCTCGGATGCCGGGGAGCTGTTTTTT | CASSSDAGELFF
TRBJ2-2 | . | . | TRBV4-3 | TGCGCCAGCAGCCAGCTGACCGGCACCGGGGAGCTGTTTTTT | CASSQLTGTGELFF
TRBJ2-3 | . | TRBD1 | TRBV2 | TGTGCCAGCAGTGGCTGGGACAGATACACAGATACGCAGTATTTT | CASSGWDRYTDTQYF
TRBJ2-2 | . | . | TRBV28 | TGTGCCAGCATCCTAAGGACCCCTTTGCGGACCGGGGAGCTGTTTTTT | CASILRTPLRTGELFF
TRBJ1-5 | . | . | TRBV6-5 | TGTGCCAGCAGTTACGGGAATAGCAATCAGCCCCAGCATTTT | CASSYGNSNQPQHF
TRBJ2-1 | . | . | TRBV4-3 | TGCGCCAGCAGCCGGATAGGGGAGAGGTACAATGAGCAGTTCTTC | CASSRIGERYNEQFF
TRBJ2-6 | . | . | TRBV28 | TGTGCCAGCACCCCCGAGAGGGGGGCCTCTGGGGCCAACGTCCTGACTTTC | CASTPERGASGANVLTF
TRBJ1-6 | . | . | TRBV9 | TGTGCCAGCAGCGTAGTTGAGACGAATTCACCCCTCCACTTT | CASSVVETNSPLHF
TRBJ1-4 | . | . | TRBV30 | TGTGCCTGGAGTGTTCTCGCCAGGGTAGACGAAAAACTGTTTTTT | CAWSVLARVDEKLFF